The 17 T cell receptor beta chains presented below share a single source sample, sequenced in a study of blood T cell repertoires in COVID-19. This table comes from immunoSEQ multiplex PCR, and its TCRdb copy is limited to in-frame clones, with some not included. The table has under 250,000 clones, around four fifths seen once; the top ten hold approximately 4.9%. The specimen sequenced was PBMCs or T cells enriched from blood (not recorded which). These receptors originate from a woman in her fifties or sixties who had been exposed to COVID-19.

The chain couples TRBV7-2 to TRBJ2-3, with D hard to call. V shed 5 bases and J shed 2 bases, with 11 bases lying between them. CDR1 and CDR2 from the germline V gene are SGHTA and FQGNSA. The CDR3 is 14 residues long. The chain's CDR3 is CASSPMGDTDTQYF. CDR3 sequence (DNA): TGTGCCAGCAGCCCTATGGGCGACACAGATACGCAGTATTTT.

The chain couples TRBV10-3 to TRBJ1-5; 7 nucleotides match TRBD1. Germline V gene lookup returns CDR1 ENHRY and CDR2 SYGVKD. CDR3 length: 14 amino acids. J was trimmed by 4 bases and V by 5 bases; bases with no gene match: 5. Written as DNA, the CDR3 is TGTGCCATCAGTAGGACAGGTGATAATCAGCCCCAGCATTTT. Translation: CAISRTGDNQPQHF.

The genes are TRBV3-1 (or the pseudogene TRBV3-2) and TRBJ1-1; TRBD1 matches 7 bases. CDR1 is LGHDT, CDR2 YNNKEL, per germline (reference sequence). The ends lost 4 bases at V and 1 base at J; junction bases unmatched: 3. CDR3 size: 14 residues. CDR3 region: CASSPRTGNTEAFF. DNA for the CDR3: TGTGCCAGCAGCCCTCGGACAGGGAACACTGAAGCTTTCTTT.

The chain couples TRBV11-2 to TRBJ2-1, with a possible D match to TRBD2 (6 bases). V was trimmed by 2 bases and J by 7 bases, leaving 21 bases between them. CDR1 and CDR2 (germline): SGHAT, FQNNGV. CDR3 length: 17 amino acids. CDR3 residues: CASSLRPLASPGNEQFF. The DNA for the CDR3 is TGTGCCAGCAGCTTAAGGCCGCTAGCGTCCCCCGGGAATGAGCAGTTCTTC.

This clone appeared a few times. The rearrangement uses TRBV11-2 and TRBJ2-2; the D gene is possibly TRBD2 (6 bases). Per germline, CDR1 SGHAT and CDR2 FQNNGV. The CDR3 runs to 17 residues. The V and J ends lost 0 bases and 4 bases respectively, with 15 bases between them. The CDR3 protein is CASSLEARRGSTGELFF. As DNA, the CDR3 is TGTGCCAGCAGCTTAGAGGCACGGCGGGGTTCCACCGGGGAGCTGTTTTTT.

This chain uses TRBV11-3 with TRBJ1-1, with D possibly TRBD1 on 5 matching bases. Germline V gene data show CDR1 as SGHNT and CDR2 as YENEEA. The V end was cut by 5 bases, the J end by 7 bases, with 17 bases between. The CDR3 is 14 residues long. DNA for the CDR3: TGTGCCAGCAGCCCGCCAGGGTACGGTGGTGAAGCTTTCTTT. Its translation: CASSPPGYGGEAFF. Combining the CDR3 with reference TRBV11-3 and TRBJ1-1 gives the whole variable domain EAGVVQSPRYKIIEKKQPVAFWCNPISGHNTLYWYLQNLGQGPELLIRYENEEAVDDSQLPKDRFSAERLKGVDSTLKIQPAELGDSAVYLCASSPPGYGGEAFFGQGTRLTVV.

The chain has TRBV7-6 and TRBJ2-1; possible D gene TRBD2, 6 bases. This CDR3 is 16 amino acids long. Trimming removed 5 bases from V and 0 bases from J, with 14 bases in between. The germline CDR1 and CDR2 sequences are SGHVS and FNYEAQ. The CDR3 loop is CASSAGLLLSYNEQFF. CDR3 coding DNA: TGTGCCAGCAGCGCGGGACTGCTCCTCTCCTACAATGAGCAGTTCTTC.

The DNA for the CDR3 is TGTGCCAGCAGCTTGACAGGGATCTATGGCTACACCTTC. Its protein is CASSLTGIYGYTF. The genes are TRBV7-9 and TRBJ1-2; TRBD1 matches 7 bases. Unmatched junction bases numbered 2, after V lost 3 bases and J lost 4 bases. Germline V gene data show CDR1 as SEHNR and CDR2 as FQNEAQ (reference sequence). This CDR3 is built from 13 residues.

The chain has TRBV19 and TRBJ1-2; D gene uncertain. Looked up from germline, CDR1 is LNHDA and CDR2 is SQIVND (reference sequence). This CDR3 is built from 17 residues. Trimming stripped 3 bases from V and 5 bases from J, with 22 bases between. The CDR3 protein is CASSILDMRGLLYGYTF. As DNA, the CDR3 is TGTGCCAGTAGTATCCTCGATATGAGAGGGCTGCTTTATGGCTACACCTTC.

V usage is TRBV9 and J usage is TRBJ2-3, with D possibly TRBD2 on 6 matching bases. The CDR3 consists of 15 residues. From germline, CDR1 is SGDLS and CDR2 YYNGEE. Trimming stripped 7 bases from V and 2 bases from J, with 17 bases between. As DNA, the CDR3 is TGTGCCAGCGGCCGGGACTTTATATACACAGATACGCAGTATTTT. Translated, it gives CASGRDFIYTDTQYF.

V is TRBV5-4 and J is TRBJ2-1, with D hard to call. This CDR3 is built from 16 residues. V lost 1 base and J lost 3, with 14 bases in between. CDR1 is SGHNT and CDR2 is YYREEE in the germline V gene (reference sequence). This CDR3 is CASSLSSLGVYNEQFF. The CDR3 DNA is TGTGCCAGCAGCTTGAGCTCCCTAGGCGTCTACAATGAGCAGTTCTTC.

The chain employs TRBV6-2 or TRBV6-3 and TRBJ1-2; 8 bases are a match to TRBD1. Trimming at V came to 0 bases and at J to 4 bases, leaving 7 bases not matched to a gene. Germline CDR1 MNHEY, CDR2 SVGEGT. This CDR3 has 16 residues. The DNA of the CDR3 is TGTGCCAGCAGTTACTCGAAAGACAGGGGTTCCTATGGCTACACCTTC. Its translation: CASSYSKDRGSYGYTF.

The chain uses TRBV6-6 and TRBJ1-5, with D possibly matching TRBD1 (6 bases). This CDR3 is built from 14 residues. Trimming stripped 6 bases from V and 7 bases from J, with 16 bases between. Germline lookup yields CDR1 MNHNY and CDR2 SVGAGI (reference sequence). The CDR3 DNA is TGTGCCAGCAGCCTCGGGGGGGCGGGGCAGCCCCAGCATTTT. Encoded protein: CASSLGGAGQPQHF.

The table lists this clone with many counts. This chain links TRBV12-5 with TRBJ2-6; tentative D call: TRBD1 (5 bases). Looked up from germline, CDR1 is LGHNT and CDR2 is FRNRAP. The ends were cut back, 6 bases at V and 0 bases at J, with 12 bases in the middle. CDR3 size: 16 residues. The chain's CDR3 is CASGPDSFSGANVLTF. In nucleotides, the CDR3 is TGTGCTAGTGGACCCGACAGCTTCTCTGGGGCCAACGTCCTGACTTTC.

J is TRBJ2-1 and V is TRBV10-3, with D maybe TRBD1 (6 bases). V gave up 2 bases and J gave up 5 bases, with 10 bases separating them. The V gene's germline CDR1 is ENHRY and CDR2 SYGVKD. The CDR3 is 14 residues long. CDR3 sequence reads: CAISEPGQNNEQFF. CDR3 DNA: TGTGCCATCAGTGAGCCTGGACAGAACAATGAGCAGTTCTTC.

The J gene is TRBJ1-1, the V gene TRBV27, with D possibly matching TRBD1 (5 bases). Trimming stripped 10 bases from V and 4 bases from J, with 16 bases between. The CDR3 extends over 13 amino acids. From germline, CDR1 is MNHEY and CDR2 SMNVEV (reference sequence). CDR3 residues: CATNRIPGTEAFF. The CDR3 nucleotides read TGTGCCACCAACAGGATTCCGGGCACTGAAGCTTTCTTT.

The J gene is TRBJ1-5, the V gene TRBV27; no reliable D call. The CDR3 is 13 amino acids. Trimming took off 2 bases at V and 9 bases at J, with 11 bases between the two ends. CDR1 and CDR2 (germline): MNHEY, SMNVEV (reference sequence). CDR3 coding DNA: TGTGCCAGCAGTTTAGTAACCTCCGGGCCCCAGCATTTT. It codes for CASSLVTSGPQHF.